This T cell receptor beta chain was sequenced during a study of T cells in Graves' hyperthyroidism and ophthalmopathy. This clonotype was observed at least ten times. Its antigen is currently unknown. RNA transcripts provided the source from which TCR beta CDR3 regions were amplified. HTBI primers were used for first-round RT-PCR of the TCR CDR3. Each CDR3 protein is one row after TCRdb ran MiXCR on the multiplex PCR reads. The repertoire has about 600,000 distinct CDR3 sequences, about 14% of them found once; the top ten carry under 15%. Study findings and constraints: The model's output predicted ophthalmopathy at a median of around 7 months prior to onset. Through a model of 13 V-J features, ophthalmopathy was separated from stable hyperthyroidism.

Orbital computed tomography and thyroid ultrasound, together with serum TRAb and thyroxine and clinical symptoms, were used for diagnoses. The CDR3 sequence is 14 residues long. V lost 5 bases and J lost 7; bases outside the gene matches: 5. Germline V gene lookup returns CDR1 DFQATT and CDR2 SNEGSKA (reference sequence). The TCR comes from a woman aged 50 to 60 with Graves' ophthalmopathy. The sequenced sample consisted of blood. The chain uses TRBV20-1 and TRBJ2-1, with 13 bases that match TRBD2. CDR3 DNA sequence: TGCAGTGCTTACAGGACTAGCGGGAGAAATGAGCAGTTCTTC. It specifies CSAYRTSGRNEQFF.